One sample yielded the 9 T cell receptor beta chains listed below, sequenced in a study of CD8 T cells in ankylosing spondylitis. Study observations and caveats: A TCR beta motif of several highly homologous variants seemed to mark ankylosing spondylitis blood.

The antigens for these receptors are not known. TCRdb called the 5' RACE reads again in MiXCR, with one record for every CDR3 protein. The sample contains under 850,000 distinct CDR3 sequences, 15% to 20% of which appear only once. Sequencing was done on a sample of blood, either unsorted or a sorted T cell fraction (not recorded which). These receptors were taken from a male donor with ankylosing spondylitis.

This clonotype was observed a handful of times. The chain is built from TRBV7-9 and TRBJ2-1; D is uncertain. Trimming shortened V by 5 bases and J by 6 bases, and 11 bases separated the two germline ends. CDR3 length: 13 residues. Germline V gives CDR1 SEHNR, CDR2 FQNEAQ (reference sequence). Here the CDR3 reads CASSPREPNEQFF. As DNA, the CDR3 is TGTGCCAGCAGCCCCCGAGAACCCAATGAGCAGTTCTTC. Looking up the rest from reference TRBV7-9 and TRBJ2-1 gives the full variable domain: DTGVSQNPRHKITKRGQNVTFRCDPISEHNRLYWYRQTLGQGPEFLTYFQNEAQLEKSRLLSDRFSAERPKGSFSTLEIQRTEQGDSAMYLCASSPREPNEQFFGPGTRLTVL.

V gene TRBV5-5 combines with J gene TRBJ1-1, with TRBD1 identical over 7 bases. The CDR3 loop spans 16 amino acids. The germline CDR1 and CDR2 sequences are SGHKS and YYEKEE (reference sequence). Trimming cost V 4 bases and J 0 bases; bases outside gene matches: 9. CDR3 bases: TGTGCCAGCAGCCTTGGGGCAGGGGGGTTGAACACTGAAGCTTTCTTT. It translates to CASSLGAGGLNTEAFF.

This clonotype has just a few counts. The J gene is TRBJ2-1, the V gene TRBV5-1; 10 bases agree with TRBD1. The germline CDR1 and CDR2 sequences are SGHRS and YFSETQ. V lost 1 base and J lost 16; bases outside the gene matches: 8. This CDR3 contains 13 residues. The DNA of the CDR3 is TGCGCCAGCAGCTTGAATCCGGGACAGGGGATATTCTTC. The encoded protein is CASSLNPGQGIFF.

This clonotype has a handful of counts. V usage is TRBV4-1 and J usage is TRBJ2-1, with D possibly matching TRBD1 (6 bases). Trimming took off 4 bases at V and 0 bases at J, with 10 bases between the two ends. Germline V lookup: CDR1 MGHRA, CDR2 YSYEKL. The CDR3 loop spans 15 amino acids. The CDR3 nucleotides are TGCGCCAGCAGCCTTCGACAGGCCTCCTACAATGAGCAGTTCTTC. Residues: CASSLRQASYNEQFF.

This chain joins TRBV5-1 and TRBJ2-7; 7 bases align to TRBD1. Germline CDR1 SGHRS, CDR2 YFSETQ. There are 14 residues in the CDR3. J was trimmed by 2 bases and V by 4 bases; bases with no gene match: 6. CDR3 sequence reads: CASSEAGGTYEQYF. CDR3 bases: TGCGCCAGCAGCGAGGCAGGGGGAACCTACGAGCAGTACTTC.

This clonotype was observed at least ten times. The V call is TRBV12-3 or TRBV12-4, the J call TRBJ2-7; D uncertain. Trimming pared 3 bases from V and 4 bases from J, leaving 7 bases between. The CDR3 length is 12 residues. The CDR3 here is CASSFAGYEQYF. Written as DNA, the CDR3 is TGTGCCAGCAGTTTCGCTGGGTACGAGCAGTACTTC.

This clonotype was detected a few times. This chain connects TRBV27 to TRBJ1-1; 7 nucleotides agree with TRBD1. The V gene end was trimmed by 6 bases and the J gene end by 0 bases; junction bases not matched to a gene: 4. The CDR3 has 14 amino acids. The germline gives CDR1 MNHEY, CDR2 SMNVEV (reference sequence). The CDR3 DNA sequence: TGTGCCAGCAGGACGGGACAGTTGAACACTGAAGCTTTCTTT. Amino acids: CASRTGQLNTEAFF.

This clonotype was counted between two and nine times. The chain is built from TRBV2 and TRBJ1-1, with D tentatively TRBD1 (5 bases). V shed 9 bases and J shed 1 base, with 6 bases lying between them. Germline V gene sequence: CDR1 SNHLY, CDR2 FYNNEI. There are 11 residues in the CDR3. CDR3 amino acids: CARGGNTEAFF. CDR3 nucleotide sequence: TGTGCCAGGGGGGGGAACACTGAAGCTTTCTTT.

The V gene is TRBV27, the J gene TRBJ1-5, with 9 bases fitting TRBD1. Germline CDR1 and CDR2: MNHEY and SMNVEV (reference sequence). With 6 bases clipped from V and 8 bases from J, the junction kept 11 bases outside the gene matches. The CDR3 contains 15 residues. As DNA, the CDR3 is TGTGCCAGCAGCCCGACAGGGGGTAGGTCGGAGCCCCAGCATTTT. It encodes CASSPTGGRSEPQHF.